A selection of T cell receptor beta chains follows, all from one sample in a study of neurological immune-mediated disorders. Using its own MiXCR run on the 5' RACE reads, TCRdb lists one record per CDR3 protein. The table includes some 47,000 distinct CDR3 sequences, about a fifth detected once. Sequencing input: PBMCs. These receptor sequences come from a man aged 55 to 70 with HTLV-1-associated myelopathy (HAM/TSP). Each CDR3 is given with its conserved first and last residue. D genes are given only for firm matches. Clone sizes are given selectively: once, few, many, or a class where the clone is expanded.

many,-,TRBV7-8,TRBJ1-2,TGTGTCAGCAGCTTAGGCGGAGAACGCTCGAGCACCTTC,CVSSLGGERSSTF
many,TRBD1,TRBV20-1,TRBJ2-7,TGCAGTGCTAGAGATTACGGGACAGGGTCCTACGAGCAGTACTTC,CSARDYGTGSYEQYF
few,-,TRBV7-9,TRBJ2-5,TGTGCCAGCAGTTTCACGACCGGGACTCCGTTCTTC,CASSFTTGTPFF
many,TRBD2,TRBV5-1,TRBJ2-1,TGCGCCAGCCACCTGGGGGGGTCGAACTACAATGAGCAGTTCTTC,CASHLGGSNYNEQFF
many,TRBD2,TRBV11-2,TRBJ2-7,TGTGCCAGCAGCTCGGTTAGCGGGAGGTCCTACGAGCAGTACTTC,CASSSVSGRSYEQYF
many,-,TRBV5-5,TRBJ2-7,TGTGCCAGCAGCTGGGCCCCAGGGACAAGCTCCTACGAGCAGTACTTC,CASSWAPGTSSYEQYF
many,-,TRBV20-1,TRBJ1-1,TGCAGTGCTAGGGGGTGGCAGAACACTGAAGCTTTCTTT,CSARGWQNTEAFF
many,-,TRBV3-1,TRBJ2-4,TGTGCCAGCAGCCGGCGGGGAGGATCCAAAAACATTCAGTACTTC,CASSRRGGSKNIQYF
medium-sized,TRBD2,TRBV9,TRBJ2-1,TGTGCCAGCAGCGTAGGACTAGCGGGTGGGACCTACAATGAGCAGTTCTTC,CASSVGLAGGTYNEQFF
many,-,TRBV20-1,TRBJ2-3,TGCAGTGCTAGAGGGGCGGCTAGCACAGATACGCAGTATTTT,CSARGAASTDTQYF
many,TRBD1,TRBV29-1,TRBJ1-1,TGCAGCGTTTCACAGGGGAAGGACACTGAAGCTTTCTTT,CSVSQGKDTEAFF
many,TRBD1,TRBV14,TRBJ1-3,TGTGCCAGCAGCCAAAGGGACAGCCAGCCCCATGGAAACACCATATATTTT,CASSQRDSQPHGNTIYF
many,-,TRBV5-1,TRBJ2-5,TGCGCCAGCAGCCCGACTATCCCTAACGGAGAGACCCAGTACTTC,CASSPTIPNGETQYF
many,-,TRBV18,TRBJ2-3,TGTGCCAGCTCACAGGGCAGGGGAGATACGCAGTATTTT,CASSQGRGDTQYF
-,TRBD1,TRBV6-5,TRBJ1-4,TGTGCCAGCACCCCGAGGACAGGGGTACGGGAAAAACTGTTTTTT,CASTPRTGVREKLFF
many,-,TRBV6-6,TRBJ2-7,TGTGCCAGCAGTCGCCCGGGCGGCGGAACCCACGAGCAGTACTTC,CASSRPGGGTHEQYF
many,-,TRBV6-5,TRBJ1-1,TGTGCCAGCAGTTATAGGGGGAACACTGAAGCTTTCTTT,CASSYRGNTEAFF
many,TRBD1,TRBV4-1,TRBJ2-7,TGCGCCAGCAGCCAAGAGTGGGACAGGGGGCCCTACGAGCAGTACTTC,CASSQEWDRGPYEQYF
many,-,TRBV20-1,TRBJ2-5,TGCAGTGCTAGAGATACACGAACTACGTGGGAGACCCAGTACTTC,CSARDTRTTWETQYF
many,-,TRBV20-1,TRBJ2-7,TGCAGTGCCCAGGGGAGTAGCGAGCAGTACTTC,CSAQGSSEQYF
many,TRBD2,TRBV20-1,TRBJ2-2,TGCAGTGCTGCCGGGACTAGCGGGGGTCTGTTAAACACCGGGGAGCTGTTTTTT,CSAAGTSGGLLNTGELFF
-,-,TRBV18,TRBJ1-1,TGTGCCAGCTCACCGCGGGACAAAGCTGAAGCTTTCTTT,CASSPRDKAEAFF
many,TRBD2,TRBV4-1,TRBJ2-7,TGCGCCAGCAGCCAAGGCGCGGGAGAAAGGTCCGAGCAGTACTTC,CASSQGAGERSEQYF
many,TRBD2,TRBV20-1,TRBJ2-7,TGCAGTGCTTCGACTAGCGGGAGTTACGAGCAGTACTTC,CSASTSGSYEQYF
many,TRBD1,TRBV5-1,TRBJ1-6,TGCGCCAGCAGCTTGGATCAGGGACAGGGGGGTTCACCCCTCCACTTT,CASSLDQGQGGSPLHF
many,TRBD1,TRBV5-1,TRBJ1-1,TGCGCCAGCAGCCCCAGGACAGGCAGTAACACTGAAGCTTTCTTT,CASSPRTGSNTEAFF
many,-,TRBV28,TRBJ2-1,TGTGCCAGCAGTCCTCGACCCGCTTTTGAGCAGTTCTTC,CASSPRPAFEQFF
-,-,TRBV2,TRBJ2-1,TGTGCCAGCATTTGGCGGGGGCGGGCAAATGAGCAGTTCTTC,CASIWRGRANEQFF
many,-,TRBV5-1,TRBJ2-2,TGCGCCAGCAGCTTGCCGGGGGCCGCGAACACCGGGGAGCTGTTTTTT,CASSLPGAANTGELFF
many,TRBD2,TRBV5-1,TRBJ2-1,TGCGCCAGCAGTCTAAGCGGGGACCCCTACAATGAGCAGTTCTTC,CASSLSGDPYNEQFF
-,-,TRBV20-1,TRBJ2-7,TGCAGTGCTGTACCTGGTTCCGAGCAGTACTTC,CSAVPGSEQYF
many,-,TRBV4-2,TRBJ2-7,TGTGCCAGCAGCCCCTCCACCGGGACTGTCTCCTACGAGCAGTACTTC,CASSPSTGTVSYEQYF
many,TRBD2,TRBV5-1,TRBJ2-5,TGCGCCAGCAGCTTGGTGACTAGCGGGAGGAAGTACCAAGAGACCCAGTACTTC,CASSLVTSGRKYQETQYF
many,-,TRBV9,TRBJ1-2,TGTGCCAGCAGCGTAGTAGCACAGAACTATGGCTACACCTTC,CASSVVAQNYGYTF
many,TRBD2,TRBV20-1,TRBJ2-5,TGCAGTGCTACAGGACTAGCGGGAGATACGTGGGCCCAAGAGACCCAGTACTTC,CSATGLAGDTWAQETQYF
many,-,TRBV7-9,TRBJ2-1,TGTGCCAGCAGCCCTACCCCGGGACCTCGCTACAATGAGCAGTTCTTC,CASSPTPGPRYNEQFF
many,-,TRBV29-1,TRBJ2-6,TGCAGCGTTCGGGTCTCTGGGGCCAACGTCCTGACTTTC,CSVRVSGANVLTF
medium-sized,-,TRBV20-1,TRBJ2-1,TGCAGTGCCCCGGGGGCTCTAGCTGACAATGAGCAGTTCTTC,CSAPGALADNEQFF
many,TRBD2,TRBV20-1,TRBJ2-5,TGCAGTGCTAGAGATAAGGCGGGAGGAGAGACCCAGTACTTC,CSARDKAGGETQYF